This T cell receptor (beta chain) comes out of a study of CD4 T cells in relation to SARS-CoV-2 and coronaviruses. Unexposed donor CD4+ T cells date from about 2010-2019, before the COVID-19 pandemic. The cells were cultured for roughly 11 days before CD4+ T cells were isolated. Cultures received half-medium IL-2 refreshes on days 3 and 7. Of note for this clone: As yet, its antigen is unknown.

CDR1 and CDR2 (germline): SGHDT, YYEEEE. V dropped 2 bases and J dropped 1 base, with 6 bases sitting between them. CDR3 length: 13 residues. Clones were sequenced by immunoSEQ multiplex PCR, and TCRdb holds only the in-frame ones, with some missing. The sample lists 18,000 or so clones; 60% to 80% were seen once. V is TRBV5-6 and J is TRBJ1-1; D is uncertain. This TCR derives from a human donor in good health. Sequencing input: CD4+ T cells from PBMCs, cultured in vitro. The CDR3, as DNA: TGTGCCAGCAGCTTTACAGAGAACACTGAAGCTTTCTTT. Translating gives CASSFTENTEAFF.